The rows below give T cell receptor beta chains drawn from one sample of a study of OX40 agonist ivuxolimab in advanced cancers. Sequencing was performed with immunoSEQ multiplex PCR; in TCRdb, only in-frame clones are kept and a portion is missing. The data hold more than 75,000 clones, with less than 85% observed a single time. Material: CD4+ or CD8+ T cells sorted from blood, obtained in a trial of the OX40 agonist ivuxolimab. These receptors all come from an adult with an advanced solid tumor such as melanoma, head and neck, liver or kidney cancer. CDR3s include the opening cysteine and the closing phenylalanine or tryptophan. The order of the fields is J gene, CDR3 length, D gene, clone size, V gene, CDR3 DNA, CDR3 protein. A D gene is named only where the DNA matches it firmly. Expanded clones are given a class, and other clones once, few, many or no size at all.

TRBJ1-6	13	-	-	TRBV4-1	TGCGCCAGCAGCCAAGATGTCGGTTCACCCCTCCACTTT	CASSQDVGSPLHF
TRBJ1-2	12	-	-	TRBV7-2	TGTGCCAGCAGCTTAGATGGCTATGGCTACACCTTC	CASSLDGYGYTF
TRBJ2-1	16	TRBD1	few	TRBV5-1	TGCGCCAGCAGCTTTACAGGGGAAAGGTCCTACAATGAGCAGTTCTTC	CASSFTGERSYNEQFF
TRBJ2-7	15	TRBD1	-	TRBV7-2	TGTGCCAGCAGCTTAGGGGGACAGGGCTCTTACGAGCAGTACTTC	CASSLGGQGSYEQYF
TRBJ1-1	13	-	-	TRBV10-1	TGCGCCAGCAGACAGGGACTGAACACTGAAGCTTTCTTT	CASRQGLNTEAFF
TRBJ2-2	13	-	-	TRBV7-7	TGTGCCAGCAGCTTAAGTCCGGCCGGGGAGCTGTTTTTT	CASSLSPAGELFF
TRBJ1-1	15	TRBD1	-	TRBV18	TGTGCCAGCTCCTTAGAGCAGGGGGCAGGGGGAGAAGCTTTCTTT	CASSLEQGAGGEAFF
TRBJ2-2	15	-	-	TRBV27	TGTGCCAGCAGTTTAGGTGGGACGAACACCGGGGAGCTGTTTTTT	CASSLGGTNTGELFF
TRBJ1-1	12	-	-	TRBV5-1	TGCGCCAGCAGTCCTACTGGGGGCGCAGCTTTCTTT	CASSPTGGAAFF
TRBJ2-3	14	-	-	TRBV7-9	TGTGCCAGCAGCTTGCGGGGGCGCAGGGATACGCAGTATTTT	CASSLRGRRDTQYF
TRBJ2-2	14	-	-	TRBV19	TGTGCCAGTAGTGACCTAAGGAGCACCGGGGAGCTGTTTTTT	CASSDLRSTGELFF
TRBJ1-1	13	-	-	TRBV10-1	TGCGCCACCCGACAGGACTTAAACACTGAAGCTTTCTTT	CATRQDLNTEAFF
TRBJ2-2	15	TRBD2	-	TRBV4-1	TGCGCCAGCAGCCACCACGGGGGGGCGACCGGGGAGCTGTTTTTT	CASSHHGGATGELFF
TRBJ2-3	15	-	-	TRBV4-3	TGCGCCAGCAGCCAAGGTTCGACTAGCACAGATACGCAGTATTTT	CASSQGSTSTDTQYF
TRBJ2-1	17	-	-	TRBV2	TGTGCCAGCAGGGACACCCGACTTAGTTGGGGCTACAATGAGCAGTTCTTC	CASRDTRLSWGYNEQFF
TRBJ1-1	16	TRBD1	-	TRBV7-2	TGTGCCAGCAGCCTGGAATTCCCCCGACAGGGCTCCGAAGCTTTCTTT	CASSLEFPRQGSEAFF
TRBJ2-5	17	-	-	TRBV11-2	TGTGCCAGCAGCACAGGACCCGAAGCACCCACCCAAGAGACCCAGTACTTC	CASSTGPEAPTQETQYF
TRBJ2-3	16	-	once	TRBV6-5	TGTGCCAGCAGTTACTCCTTCGGCACTATCACAGATACGCAGTATTTT	CASSYSFGTITDTQYF
TRBJ1-1	13	TRBD1	-	TRBV7-2	TGTGCCAGCAGCCCTTCCCCGACAGGGTATGCTTTCTTT	CASSPSPTGYAFF
TRBJ2-7	15	TRBD1	-	TRBV19	TGTGCCAGTAGTATAGCGGGGACAGGGTCCCACGAGCAGTACTTC	CASSIAGTGSHEQYF
TRBJ1-4	13	TRBD1	once	TRBV9	TGTGCCAGCAGTCCCGACAGGGCAGAAAAACTGTTTTTT	CASSPDRAEKLFF
TRBJ2-3	16	TRBD2	-	TRBV13	TGTGCCAGCAGCTCTCGGACTAGCGGGACCACAGATACGCAGTATTTT	CASSSRTSGTTDTQYF
TRBJ2-7	15	TRBD1	-	TRBV19	TGTGCCAGTAGTAAGGCTCCAACAGGGGCCTACGAGCAGTACTTC	CASSKAPTGAYEQYF
TRBJ1-1	12	-	-	TRBV6-1	TGTGCCAGCAGTGTCATAGGGGGTGGGGCTTTCTTT	CASSVIGGGAFF
TRBJ1-3	16	-	few	TRBV18	TGTGCCAGCTCCGCCGGGACACACACTTCTGGAAACACCATATATTTT	CASSAGTHTSGNTIYF
TRBJ1-1	16	-	-	TRBV12-5	TGTGCTAGTGGTTTGGGCCGGACAATACGGCCCACTGAAGCTTTCTTT	CASGLGRTIRPTEAFF
TRBJ1-4	13	-	-	TRBV7-2	TGTGCCAGCAGCTTTCCTAGGGCTGAAAAACTGTTTTTT	CASSFPRAEKLFF
TRBJ1-1	11	-	once	TRBV10-3	TGTGCCACCGAGACAGGCGCTGAAGCTTTCTTT	CATETGAEAFF